Listed below are T cell receptor beta chains from one sample, sequenced in a study of blood T cell repertoires in COVID-19. Measured with immunoSEQ multiplex PCR; TCRdb has only the in-frame clones, and not every one. The sample includes approximately 100,000 clones, approximately 90% of them seen just once. Sequencing was performed on peripheral blood. The receptors derive from a human donor with COVID-19, enrolled during active disease. The donor label of this sample is uncertain. Each CDR3 is given with its conserved first and last residue. A D gene is named only where the DNA matches it firmly. A row's size may be missing; if present it is once, few, many or a size class.

clone_size: NA; j_call: TRBJ1-2; v_call: TRBV2; d_call: NA; cdr3_nt: TGTGCCAGCAGCTACAAGGGGGGCTACACCTTC; cdr3_aa: CASSYKGGYTF
clone_size: NA; j_call: TRBJ1-4; v_call: TRBV27; d_call: TRBD1; cdr3_nt: TGTGCCAGCAGACCGGGACAGCCAAATGAAAAACTGTTTTTT; cdr3_aa: CASRPGQPNEKLFF
clone_size: NA; j_call: TRBJ1-2; v_call: TRBV6-2/TRBV6-3; d_call: NA; cdr3_nt: TGTGCCAGCAGCCCCACAGGGTTCTATGGCTACACCTTC; cdr3_aa: CASSPTGFYGYTF
clone_size: NA; j_call: TRBJ2-3; v_call: TRBV7-3; d_call: NA; cdr3_nt: TGTGCCAGCAGCTTAAATGGGCCCACGGGGGATACGCAGTATTTT; cdr3_aa: CASSLNGPTGDTQYF
clone_size: NA; j_call: TRBJ1-1; v_call: TRBV13; d_call: NA; cdr3_nt: TGTGCCAGCAGCTTAGAGGGGCACACTGAAGCTTTCTTT; cdr3_aa: CASSLEGHTEAFF
clone_size: once; j_call: TRBJ1-3; v_call: TRBV12-3/TRBV12-4; d_call: NA; cdr3_nt: TGTGCCAGCAGTCTCCTTGAGAGGAATGCCATATATTTT; cdr3_aa: CASSLLERNAIYF
clone_size: NA; j_call: TRBJ2-7; v_call: TRBV9; d_call: NA; cdr3_nt: TGTGCCAGCAGCGAAGGCAGGGCGCGTCTCCACGAGCAGTACTTC; cdr3_aa: CASSEGRARLHEQYF
clone_size: NA; j_call: TRBJ2-7; v_call: TRBV5-1; d_call: TRBD1; cdr3_nt: TGCGCCAGCAGCCTACGACAGGGGGCGGTGAGGGAGCAGTACTTC; cdr3_aa: CASSLRQGAVREQYF
clone_size: NA; j_call: TRBJ2-7; v_call: TRBV5-1; d_call: TRBD1; cdr3_nt: TGCGCCAGCAGCTTGGAGGGGACAGGGGTCTCCTACGAGCAGTACTTC; cdr3_aa: CASSLEGTGVSYEQYF
clone_size: NA; j_call: TRBJ1-1; v_call: TRBV5-1; d_call: TRBD1; cdr3_nt: TGCGCCAGCAGCCCGGGACAGGAGAACACTGAAGCTTTCTTT; cdr3_aa: CASSPGQENTEAFF
clone_size: NA; j_call: TRBJ2-1; v_call: TRBV11-2; d_call: NA; cdr3_nt: TGTGCCAGCAGCCTAGGCGCTACTTATTACAATGAGCAGTTCTTC; cdr3_aa: CASSLGATYYNEQFF
clone_size: NA; j_call: TRBJ2-2; v_call: TRBV3-1/TRBV3-2; d_call: NA; cdr3_nt: TGTGCCAGCAGCCTGGGCAGGGCCGACACCGGGGAGCTGTTTTTT; cdr3_aa: CASSLGRADTGELFF
clone_size: NA; j_call: TRBJ2-7; v_call: TRBV18; d_call: NA; cdr3_nt: TGTGCCAGCTCAAAGCAGGCAGGGTGGGACGAGCAGTACTTC; cdr3_aa: CASSKQAGWDEQYF
clone_size: NA; j_call: TRBJ2-3; v_call: TRBV5-6; d_call: TRBD1; cdr3_nt: TGTGCCAGCAGTGGGAGGGGACAGGGGTCAGATACGCAGTATTTT; cdr3_aa: CASSGRGQGSDTQYF
clone_size: NA; j_call: TRBJ2-4; v_call: TRBV6-6; d_call: TRBD1; cdr3_nt: TGTGCCAGCAGTCCCGACAGGGGGCACGGGATCATTCAGTACTTC; cdr3_aa: CASSPDRGHGIIQYF
clone_size: once; j_call: TRBJ1-1; v_call: TRBV5-1; d_call: NA; cdr3_nt: TGCGCCAGCAGCAACAGAGCCGGGAACACTGAAGCTTTCTTT; cdr3_aa: CASSNRAGNTEAFF
clone_size: NA; j_call: TRBJ1-4; v_call: TRBV21-1; d_call: NA; cdr3_nt: TGTGCCAGCATCCCTATCGGGGGAGAAGAAAAACTGTTTTTT; cdr3_aa: CASIPIGGEEKLFF
clone_size: NA; j_call: TRBJ1-5; v_call: TRBV6-5; d_call: NA; cdr3_nt: TGTGCCGGACGACAGGCCAATCAGCCCCAGCATTTT; cdr3_aa: CAGRQANQPQHF
clone_size: NA; j_call: TRBJ2-6; v_call: TRBV28; d_call: NA; cdr3_nt: TGTGCCAGCAGCCGAACAGGGTATAGGGCCAACGTCCTGACTTTC; cdr3_aa: CASSRTGYRANVLTF
clone_size: NA; j_call: TRBJ1-3; v_call: TRBV5-6; d_call: NA; cdr3_nt: TGTGCCAGCAGCTTGGTTACAGCCGAATGGGGAAACACCATATATTTT; cdr3_aa: CASSLVTAEWGNTIYF
clone_size: once; j_call: TRBJ2-7; v_call: TRBV7-3; d_call: NA; cdr3_nt: TGTGCCAGCAGCTTAATGCCCGGGGCCTACGAGCAGTACTTC; cdr3_aa: CASSLMPGAYEQYF
clone_size: NA; j_call: TRBJ1-2; v_call: TRBV30; d_call: NA; cdr3_nt: TGTGCCTGGAGTCCCTTAGGACAGTCAGCTAACTATGGCTACACCTTC; cdr3_aa: CAWSPLGQSANYGYTF
clone_size: NA; j_call: TRBJ2-7; v_call: TRBV24-1; d_call: TRBD1; cdr3_nt: TGTGCCACCAGTGATCCCCGGGACAGGAGGATTTACTTC; cdr3_aa: CATSDPRDRRIYF
clone_size: NA; j_call: TRBJ2-3; v_call: TRBV7-3; d_call: NA; cdr3_nt: TGTGCCAGCAGCCGCCCGGGCTCAGGGAATACGCAGTATTTT; cdr3_aa: CASSRPGSGNTQYF
clone_size: NA; j_call: TRBJ1-4; v_call: TRBV11-2; d_call: NA; cdr3_nt: TGTGCCAGCAGTCGACTGCTAACTAATGAAAAACTGTTTTTT; cdr3_aa: CASSRLLTNEKLFF
clone_size: NA; j_call: TRBJ1-5; v_call: TRBV5-1; d_call: NA; cdr3_nt: TGCGCCAGCAGCTTGGTAGAGAGCAATCAGCCCCAGCATTTT; cdr3_aa: CASSLVESNQPQHF
clone_size: once; j_call: TRBJ1-6; v_call: TRBV30; d_call: TRBD1; cdr3_nt: TGTGCCTGGAGTCGGACAGGGGGCGACTCACCCCTCCACTTT; cdr3_aa: CAWSRTGGDSPLHF
clone_size: once; j_call: TRBJ2-7; v_call: TRBV2; d_call: TRBD1; cdr3_nt: TGTGCCAGCAGTGCCCTGGGACAGGGCGCTGAGCAGTACTTC; cdr3_aa: CASSALGQGAEQYF
clone_size: NA; j_call: TRBJ1-1; v_call: TRBV6-5; d_call: TRBD1; cdr3_nt: TGTGCCAGCAGGCCCCAGGGGGATGTCACTGAAGCTTTCTTT; cdr3_aa: CASRPQGDVTEAFF
clone_size: NA; j_call: TRBJ1-6; v_call: TRBV6-1; d_call: NA; cdr3_nt: TGTGCCAGCAGTGAAACGGGTAATTCACCCCTCCACTTT; cdr3_aa: CASSETGNSPLHF
clone_size: NA; j_call: TRBJ2-1; v_call: TRBV6-6; d_call: TRBD1; cdr3_nt: TGTGCCAGCAGCCCCACTGGACAGGGTAGCTACAATGAGCAGTTCTTC; cdr3_aa: CASSPTGQGSYNEQFF
clone_size: NA; j_call: TRBJ2-7; v_call: TRBV7-9; d_call: TRBD2; cdr3_nt: TGTGCCAGCAGCCCCGGGGGAGCGGGAGTAGCTTACGAGCAGTACTTC; cdr3_aa: CASSPGGAGVAYEQYF
clone_size: NA; j_call: TRBJ2-1; v_call: TRBV7-6; d_call: NA; cdr3_nt: TGTGCCAGCAGCTTAGAAGTAGCCTACAATGAGCAGTTCTTC; cdr3_aa: CASSLEVAYNEQFF
clone_size: NA; j_call: TRBJ2-7; v_call: TRBV5-4; d_call: TRBD2; cdr3_nt: TGTGCCAGCAGCTCAACTAGCGCCTACGAGCAGTACTTC; cdr3_aa: CASSSTSAYEQYF
clone_size: NA; j_call: TRBJ1-2; v_call: TRBV14; d_call: TRBD1; cdr3_nt: TGTGCCAGCAGCGTTCGGGACAGGGGGTATCACTATGGCTACACCTTC; cdr3_aa: CASSVRDRGYHYGYTF
clone_size: NA; j_call: TRBJ1-1; v_call: TRBV10-3; d_call: NA; cdr3_nt: TGTGCCATCAGTGTGTTGGAGGGCAACACTGAAGCTTTCTTT; cdr3_aa: CAISVLEGNTEAFF
clone_size: NA; j_call: TRBJ2-7; v_call: TRBV27; d_call: NA; cdr3_nt: TGTGCCAGCAGCCCGAGGGGGGGCTACGAGCAGTACTTC; cdr3_aa: CASSPRGGYEQYF
clone_size: NA; j_call: TRBJ2-2; v_call: TRBV24-1; d_call: NA; cdr3_nt: TGTGCCACCAGTGGTTCTAGCGCCGGGGAGCTGTTTTTT; cdr3_aa: CATSGSSAGELFF
clone_size: NA; j_call: TRBJ1-1; v_call: TRBV11-2; d_call: TRBD1; cdr3_nt: TGTGCCAGCAGCAGCTGGACAGGGGACCCTGAAGCTTTCTTT; cdr3_aa: CASSSWTGDPEAFF
clone_size: NA; j_call: TRBJ2-1; v_call: TRBV12-3/TRBV12-4; d_call: NA; cdr3_nt: TGTGCCAGCAGCTCAGTCTATGAGCAGTTCTTC; cdr3_aa: CASSSVYEQFF
clone_size: NA; j_call: TRBJ2-7; v_call: TRBV27; d_call: TRBD2; cdr3_nt: TGTGCCAGTAGACGGGGGGGTTCCTACGAGCAGTACTTC; cdr3_aa: CASRRGGSYEQYF
clone_size: NA; j_call: TRBJ2-5; v_call: TRBV5-4; d_call: TRBD2; cdr3_nt: TGTGCCAGCAGCTCGCCAGCGGGAGGTTGGGAGACCCAGTACTTC; cdr3_aa: CASSSPAGGWETQYF
clone_size: NA; j_call: TRBJ2-2; v_call: TRBV5-6; d_call: NA; cdr3_nt: TGTGCCAGCAGCTTGTATGCCGGGGAGCTGTTTTTT; cdr3_aa: CASSLYAGELFF
clone_size: NA; j_call: TRBJ2-7; v_call: TRBV18; d_call: NA; cdr3_nt: TGTGCCAGCTCACTTGTCAGGGCCCTTAACTACGAGCAGTACTTC; cdr3_aa: CASSLVRALNYEQYF
clone_size: NA; j_call: TRBJ1-1; v_call: TRBV5-1; d_call: NA; cdr3_nt: TGCGCCAGCAGCAATACGGGGAACACTGAAGCTTTCTTT; cdr3_aa: CASSNTGNTEAFF
clone_size: NA; j_call: TRBJ1-2; v_call: TRBV5-5; d_call: TRBD1; cdr3_nt: TGTGCCAGCAAGAGAGGACAGGGGCTAAACTATGGCTACACCTTC; cdr3_aa: CASKRGQGLNYGYTF
clone_size: once; j_call: TRBJ1-2; v_call: TRBV9; d_call: NA; cdr3_nt: TGTGCCAGCAGCGTAGAGTACACCTCCTATGGCTACACCTTC; cdr3_aa: CASSVEYTSYGYTF
clone_size: NA; j_call: TRBJ1-4; v_call: TRBV4-1; d_call: TRBD1; cdr3_nt: TGCGCCAGCAGCCAATTGGGTGACAGGGGGGCTGCTAATGAAAAACTGTTTTTT; cdr3_aa: CASSQLGDRGAANEKLFF